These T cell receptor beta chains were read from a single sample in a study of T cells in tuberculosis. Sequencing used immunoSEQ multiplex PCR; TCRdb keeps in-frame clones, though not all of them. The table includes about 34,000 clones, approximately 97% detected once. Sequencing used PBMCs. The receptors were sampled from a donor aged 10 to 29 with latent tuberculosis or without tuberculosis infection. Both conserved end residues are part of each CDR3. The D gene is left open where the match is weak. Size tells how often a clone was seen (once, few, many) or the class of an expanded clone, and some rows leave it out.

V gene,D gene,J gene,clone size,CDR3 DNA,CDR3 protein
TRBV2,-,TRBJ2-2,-,TGTGCCAGCAGTGTTAGCGTCTCAACTACCGGGGAGCTGTTTTTT,CASSVSVSTTGELFF
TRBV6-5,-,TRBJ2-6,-,TGTGCCAGCAGGGCCTCTGGGGCCAACGTCCTGACTTTC,CASRASGANVLTF
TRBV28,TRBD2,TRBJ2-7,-,TGTGCCAGCAGTGGCGCGGGTAGCGGGAGAAATTACGAGCAGTACTTC,CASSGAGSGRNYEQYF
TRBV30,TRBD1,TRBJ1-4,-,TGTGCCTGGAGTGTAAGGGGACAGGGGAGAGGACTGTTTTTT,CAWSVRGQGRGLFF
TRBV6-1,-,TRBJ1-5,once,TGTGCCAGCAGTGAGCGGGGGGGCGGGTACAGCAATCAGCCCCAGCATTTT,CASSERGGGYSNQPQHF
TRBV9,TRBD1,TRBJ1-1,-,TGTGCCAGCAGCGCACTCAGGGGGCTGGCGAACACTGAAGCTTTCTTT,CASSALRGLANTEAFF
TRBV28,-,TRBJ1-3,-,TGTGCTTGGGGCAGCTCTGGAAACACCATATATTTT,CAWGSSGNTIYF
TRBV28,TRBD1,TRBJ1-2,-,TGTGCCAGCAGCCCCAGGGACAGACCCAACTATGGCTACACCTTC,CASSPRDRPNYGYTF
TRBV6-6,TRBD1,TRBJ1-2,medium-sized,TGTGCCAGCAGTTACCATAACAGGGGGAACTATGGCTACACCTTC,CASSYHNRGNYGYTF
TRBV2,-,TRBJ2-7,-,TGTGCCAGCAGTGCGGGCAGGGGATATGAGCAGTACTTC,CASSAGRGYEQYF
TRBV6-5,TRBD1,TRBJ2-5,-,TGTGCCAGCGGCAGGGGGCTCAGGGAGACCCAGTACTTC,CASGRGLRETQYF
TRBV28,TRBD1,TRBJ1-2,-,TGTGCCAGCCTTTACAGGGGCGACGCGGGGGGCTACACCTTC,CASLYRGDAGGYTF
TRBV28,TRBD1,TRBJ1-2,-,TGTGCCAGCAGTTTAAGGAGGGGGCCTTGGGGCTACACCTTC,CASSLRRGPWGYTF
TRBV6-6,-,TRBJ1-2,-,TGTGCCAGCAGTTACTTACAGGAAGGCTATGGCTACACCTTC,CASSYLQEGYGYTF
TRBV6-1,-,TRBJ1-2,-,TGTGCCAGCAGTGAAGCTCAGGGTTGGGGATATGGCTACACCTTC,CASSEAQGWGYGYTF
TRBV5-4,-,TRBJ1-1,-,TGTGCCAGTAGCCCCTTGGGACAAAACACTGAAGCTTTCTTT,CASSPLGQNTEAFF
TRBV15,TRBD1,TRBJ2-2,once,TGTGCCACCAACGCACAGGGGCTCACCGGGGAGCTGTTTTTT,CATNAQGLTGELFF